This TCR beta chain was found in a study of blood T cell repertoires in COVID-19 (dated by TCRdb to 2018 to 2020). With respect to the entire study: Collaborator samples came from the United States, Italy and Spain and covered acute and convalescent phases of COVID-19. The sample metadata nearly always contained a de-identified subject ID, COVID-19 status, age in years and sex. Subjects who had been exposed to COVID-19, were actively infected with it, or had recovered from it provided the deeply sampled blood TCRbeta repertoires that made up the dataset. The prospective study material was composed of cDNA or gDNA derived from T cells, B-cell-depleted T cells, or PBMCs. Samples were obtained from the ongoing ImmuneRACE study (first 160 participants) and from 1,200 or so subjects provided by 6 global collaborators. Where available, HLA class I and class II types were obtained from metadata supplied by the sample provider rather than from assay-based typing. The repertoires were released in a freely available public database intended as a resource for research on the immune response to SARS-CoV-2.

TCRbeta CDR3 regions were amplified from genomic DNA using the immunoSEQ Assay, a bias-controlled multiplex PCR. Concerning the study's data processing: Nucleated cell counts per sample were estimated from amplification of reference gene primers within the assay. To quantify the absolute abundance of each unique TCRbeta CDR3 rearrangement, sequence reads were collapsed and filtered. For each sample, productive Simpson clonality was calculated as the square root of Simpson's diversity index over productive rearrangements. This is the immuneACCESS table as TCRdb keeps it, with only in-frame sequences that have V and J called. A part of the clones is gone; compared with another copy, unresolved V genes explain less than half, and the rest is unexplained. The V and J calls and clone size were taken over from that table, and D and trimming were inferred from the DNA. In all, the sample holds around 450,000 clones, and roughly 91% of those were seen once. The ten largest make up approximately 4.3% of the sample.

As concerns this clone: Its specific antigen is unknown. No base quality information exists; no much larger clone differs at one position.

What the research found in general, with its limitations: Clinical and demographic metadata were provided uncurated, with the amount varying by source and participant.

The collaborating institutions used their own protocols to collect whole blood in K2EDTA tubes. For TCRbeta analysis, collaborators shipped samples in one of three forms: frozen whole blood, isolated PBMCs, or DNA extracted from either of those sample types. V is pared back by 1 base and J by 0 bases, with 10 bases lying between the germline termini. In the germline V gene (reference sequence), CDR1 corresponds to GTSNPN and CDR2 to SVGIG. The CDR3 numbers 15 residues from cysteine through phenylalanine. CDR3 DNA only is kept here, 45 bases in frame from base 1. Sequencing was done on a sample of peripheral blood. The TCR comes from a woman aged 30 to 39 with acute or convalescent COVID-19. The V gene is TRBV30 and the J gene is TRBJ1-3, and possibly TRBD1, on 6 matching bases. The nucleotide sequence reads as follows: TGTGCCTGGAGTGGGACAGAATCCTCTGGAAACACCATATATTTT. Its translation reads: CAWSGTESSGNTIYF.